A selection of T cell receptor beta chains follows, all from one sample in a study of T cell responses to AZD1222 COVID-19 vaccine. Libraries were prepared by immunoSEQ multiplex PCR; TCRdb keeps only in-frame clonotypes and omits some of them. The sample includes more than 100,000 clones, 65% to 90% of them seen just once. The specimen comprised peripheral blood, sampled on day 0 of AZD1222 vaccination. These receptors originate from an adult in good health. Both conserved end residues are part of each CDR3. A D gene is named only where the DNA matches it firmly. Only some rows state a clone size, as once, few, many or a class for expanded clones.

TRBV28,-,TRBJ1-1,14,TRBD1,CASQVGQANTEAFF,TGTGCCAGCCAAGTAGGACAGGCGAACACTGAAGCTTTCTTT
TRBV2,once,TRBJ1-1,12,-,CASRFMNTEAFF,TGTGCCAGCCGCTTCATGAACACTGAAGCTTTCTTT
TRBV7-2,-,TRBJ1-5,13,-,CASSSNLDQPQHF,TGTGCCAGCAGCTCCAATCTTGATCAGCCCCAGCATTTT
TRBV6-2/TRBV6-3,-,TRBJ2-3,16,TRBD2,CASSYSGTTPTDTQYF,TGTGCCAGCAGTTACTCCGGGACTACGCCCACAGATACGCAGTATTTT
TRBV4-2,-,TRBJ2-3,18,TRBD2,CASSQDPTSGGPTDTQYF,TGTGCCAGCAGCCAAGATCCGACTAGCGGGGGTCCCACAGATACGCAGTATTTT
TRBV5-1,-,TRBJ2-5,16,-,CASSLAGGRVQETQYF,TGCGCCAGCAGCTTGGCCGGGGGCAGGGTGCAAGAGACCCAGTACTTC
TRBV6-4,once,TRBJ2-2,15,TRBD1,CASSLTGPGTGELFF,TGTGCCAGCAGCCTGACAGGGCCGGGCACCGGGGAGCTGTTTTTT
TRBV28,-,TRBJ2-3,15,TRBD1,CASSGDRLQGDTQYF,TGTGCCAGCAGTGGGGACAGGCTCCAGGGAGATACGCAGTATTTT
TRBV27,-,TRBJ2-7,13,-,CASSLAVPTQQYF,TGTGCCAGCAGTTTGGCAGTACCTACGCAGCAGTACTTC
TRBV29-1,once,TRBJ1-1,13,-,CSARRESNTEAFF,TGCAGCGCCCGAAGGGAGAGTAACACTGAAGCTTTCTTT
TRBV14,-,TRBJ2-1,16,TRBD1,CASSRARGPAYNEQFF,TGTGCCAGCAGCCGGGCAAGGGGGCCCGCATACAATGAGCAGTTCTTC
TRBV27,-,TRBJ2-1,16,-,CASSSRLVSSYNEQFF,TGTGCCAGCAGTTCCCGTCTCGTCAGCTCCTACAATGAGCAGTTCTTC
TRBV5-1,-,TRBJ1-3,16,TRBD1,CASSWLPGTGVDTIYF,TGCGCCAGCAGCTGGCTCCCCGGGACAGGGGTGGACACCATATATTTT
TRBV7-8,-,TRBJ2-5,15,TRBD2,CASSRGGGLQETQYF,TGTGCCAGCAGCCGGGGGGGCGGACTTCAAGAGACCCAGTACTTC
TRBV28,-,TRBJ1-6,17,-,CATRGGALSSYNSPLHF,TGTGCCACTCGAGGGGGGGCTTTGAGCTCCTATAATTCACCCCTCCACTTT
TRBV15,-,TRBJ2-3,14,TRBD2,CATSIGGGGDTQYF,TGTGCCACCAGCATAGGTGGGGGGGGAGATACGCAGTATTTT
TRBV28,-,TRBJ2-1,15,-,CASSSPGVNYNEQFF,TGTGCCAGCAGTTCCCCGGGAGTGAACTACAATGAGCAGTTCTTC
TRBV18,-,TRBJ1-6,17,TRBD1,CASSLTGTALYNSPLHF,TGTGCCAGCTCACTGACCGGGACAGCCCTCTATAATTCACCCCTCCACTTT
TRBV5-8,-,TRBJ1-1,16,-,CASSFSAGFYHTEAFF,TGTGCCAGCAGCTTTTCGGCAGGGTTTTACCACACTGAAGCTTTCTTT